Below, 16 T cell receptor beta chains from the same sample are listed, as sequenced in a study of T cells after yellow fever vaccination. TCRdb fed the 5' RACE reads into MiXCR, producing one record per CDR3 protein. The table lists 250,000 to 300,000 distinct CDR3 sequences, about an eighth of them singletons. The sequencing used CD4+ T cells sorted from PBMCs, collected 45 days after the yellow fever booster vaccination. These receptors were obtained from a man aged 25 to 45 who received the YFV17D yellow fever vaccine.

There are a few counts of this clonotype. The chain has TRBV29-1 and TRBJ2-5, with a tentative D call TRBD1 (5 bases). The CDR3 loop spans 12 amino acids. Trimming cost V 7 bases and J 2 bases, with 11 bases left between them. Germline V CDR1 and CDR2: SQVTM, ANQGSEA. CDR3 sequence (DNA): TGCAGCGGAGAATCAGGGCAAGAGACCCAGTACTTC. Amino acids: CSGESGQETQYF.

This clonotype was counted between two and nine times. This chain joins TRBV20-1 and TRBJ2-7, with a possible D match to TRBD2 (5 bases). The CDR3 sequence is 16 residues long. Germline values: CDR1 DFQATT, CDR2 SNEGSKA (reference sequence). Trimming removed 2 bases at V and 2 bases at J, with 19 bases between. CDR3 sequence: CSARPSGRSSPYEQYF. The CDR3, as DNA: TGCAGTGCTAGACCTAGTGGGAGAAGTAGCCCCTACGAGCAGTACTTC.

This clonotype was detected a few times. V and J are TRBV5-6 and TRBJ2-5, with 8 nucleotides matching TRBD2. Trimming removed 4 bases from V and 11 bases from J; junction bases left unmatched: 4. The CDR3 sequence is 11 residues long. CDR1 is SGHDT and CDR2 is YYEEEE in the germline V gene. DNA for the CDR3: TGTGCCAGCAGCGCAAGCGGGAGACAGTACTTC. Encoded protein: CASSASGRQYF.

The gene calls are TRBV14 and TRBJ2-3; 7 bases are shared with TRBD2. Germline V gene sequence: CDR1 SGHDN, CDR2 FVKESK. The CDR3 has 15 residues. V shed 0 bases, J shed 3 bases, and the junction held 3 bases outside the gene matches. CDR3 protein: CASSQEGGRTDTQYF. CDR3 in DNA: TGTGCCAGCAGCCAAGAGGGAGGGAGGACAGATACGCAGTATTTT.

The CDR3: CATTLNLLPGNEQYF. DNA of the CDR3: TGTGCCACCACCTTGAACCTCCTCCCCGGGAACGAGCAGTACTTC. The V and J genes are TRBV15 and TRBJ2-7, with D perhaps TRBD2 (5 bases). V was cut by 7 bases and J by 5 bases, with 21 bases left in between. The germline V gene has CDR1 LNHNV and CDR2 YYDKDF (reference sequence). This CDR3 contains 15 residues.

V gene TRBV20-1 combines with J gene TRBJ2-6; D might be TRBD1 (5 bases). The germline V gene has CDR1 DFQATT and CDR2 SNEGSKA (reference sequence). This CDR3 region has 15 residues. V was shortened by 6 bases and J by 2 bases, with 14 bases between the two germline ends. The CDR3 nucleotides are TGCAGTGCCATCAGACCAGGGACTGGGGCCAACGTCCTGACTTTC. This gives the protein CSAIRPGTGANVLTF.

The rearrangement uses TRBV5-1 and TRBJ2-7, with D perhaps matching TRBD1 or TRBD2 (5 bases each). This CDR3 has 14 amino acids. V was shortened by 4 bases and J by 4 bases, with 15 bases between the two germline ends. Germline V gene sequence: CDR1 SGHRS, CDR2 YFSETQ. The CDR3 DNA reads as TGCGCCAGCAGCCCGAGGGGCAGGGAATACGAGCAGTACTTC. This codes for CASSPRGREYEQYF.

This chain connects TRBV3-1 to TRBJ1-2; D call uncertain. The V gene's germline CDR1 is LGHDT and CDR2 YNNKEL (reference sequence). The CDR3 length is 12 residues. Trimming removed 1 base at V and 6 bases at J, with 6 bases between. Written as DNA, the CDR3 is TGTGCCAGCAGCCAAGGAGAGCATGGCTACACCTTC. This codes for CASSQGEHGYTF.

This chain uses TRBV12-3 or TRBV12-4 with TRBJ2-5; TRBD2 aligns across 12 bases. The V segment lost 7 bases and the J segment 5 bases; nucleotides outside the gene matches: 5. This CDR3 is built from 14 residues. CDR3 residues: CASNLGTSGETQYF. As DNA, the CDR3 is TGTGCCAGCAACCTCGGGACTAGCGGGGAGACCCAGTACTTC.

This clonotype was observed a few times. The chain links TRBV10-3 to TRBJ1-3, with a tentative D call TRBD1 (6 bases). Trimming left V 4 bases short and J 0 bases short, with 16 bases between. The CDR3 spans 17 residues. Germline V lookup: CDR1 ENHRY, CDR2 SYGVKD. The CDR3 sequence is CAISGVTGGDSGNTIYF. The CDR3 nucleotides read TGTGCCATCAGTGGTGTGACAGGAGGCGACTCTGGAAACACCATATATTTT.

CDR3 loop: CSARDLIGAYEQYF. CDR3 in DNA: TGCAGTGCTAGAGATCTCATAGGGGCCTACGAGCAGTACTTC. The gene calls are TRBV20-1 and TRBJ2-7; D may be TRBD1 (5 bases). With 0 bases removed from V and 2 bases from J, the gap between germline ends came to 11 bases. The CDR3 loop spans 14 amino acids. Germline lookup yields CDR1 DFQATT and CDR2 SNEGSKA (reference sequence).

The V gene is TRBV5-1, the J gene TRBJ2-5; 9 bases align to TRBD2. The trim removed 1 base at V and 5 bases at J, leaving 3 bases unmatched. The CDR3 has 14 residues. Germline CDR1 reads SGHRS; CDR2 reads YFSETQ. The DNA for the CDR3 is TGCGCCAGCAGCTTGCAAGCGGGAGGTGAGACCCAGTACTTC. This codes for CASSLQAGGETQYF.

On this clonotype: The junction departs from the called germline gene at one end, perhaps through a read error. CDR3 sequence reads: CASSSRGRDSYNEQLF. The CDR3, as DNA: TGTGCCAGCAGCTCGAGAGGGAGGGACTCCTACAATGAGCAGCTCTTC. This chain uses TRBV11-2 with TRBJ2-1, with 7 nucleotides matching TRBD2. Germline CDR1 is SGHAT and CDR2 is FQNNGV. The length of the CDR3 is 16 residues. Supplemented by reference TRBV11-2 and TRBJ2-1, the full variable domain reads EAGVAQSPRYKIIEKRQSVAFWCNPISGHATLYWYQQILGQGPKLLIQFQNNGVVDDSQLPKDRFSAERLKGVDSTLKIQPAKLEDSAVYLCASSSRGRDSYNEQLFGPGTRLTVL.

V usage is TRBV28 and J usage is TRBJ2-1; D remains unclear. The V end was cut by 2 bases, the J end by 6 bases, with 11 bases between. The CDR3 extends over 14 amino acids. CDR1 MDHEN and CDR2 SYDVKM come from the germline V gene. In DNA, the CDR3 is TGTGCCAGCAGTTTACTGGGCCTAAGCAATGAGCAGTTCTTC. Translated: CASSLLGLSNEQFF.

This clonotype has only a few counts. The rearrangement links TRBV6-2 or TRBV6-3 to TRBJ1-2; no definite D call. Germline lookup yields CDR1 MNHEY and CDR2 SVGEGT. The CDR3 is 13 residues long. V was pared by 2 bases and J by 8 bases, with 12 bases between. CDR3 residues: CASSYRMDLGYTF. The CDR3 coding sequence is TGTGCCAGCAGTTACCGAATGGACTTGGGCTACACCTTC.

This clonotype was detected only a few times. The genes are TRBV2 and TRBJ2-5, with 7 bases matching TRBD1. This CDR3 is built from 15 residues. Per the germline V gene, CDR1 is SNHLY and CDR2 is FYNNEI. Trimming removed 6 bases from V and 4 bases from J; junction bases left unmatched: 11. The CDR3 DNA reads TGTGCCAGCAGAGCCGACAGGGTCGAAGCAGAGACCCAGTACTTC. Its translation is CASRADRVEAETQYF.